The entry below gives a single TCR beta chain sequence along with its context. Germline V gene data show CDR1 as LGHNT and CDR2 as FRNRAP. This CDR3 spans 14 amino acids. V was shortened by 3 bases and J by 2 bases, with 10 bases between the two germline ends. This sample was taken from a study of cytomegalovirus exposure and HLA in healthy donors. A multiplex PCR was run with 60 Vbeta primers and 13 Jbeta primers. Sequencing used immunoSEQ multiplex PCR; TCRdb keeps in-frame clones, though not all of them. This sample yields around 94,000 clones, of which 77% are seen a single time; about 5% belongs to the top ten.

The V gene is TRBV12-5, the J gene TRBJ1-1; D not resolved. Material for sequencing was PBMCs. This receptor was identified in a woman between 35 and 50 years old in good health and CMV-seronegative. The DNA for the CDR3 is TGTGCTAGTGGTTTAACCCCCTACAACACTGAAGCTTTCTTT. Translating it yields CASGLTPYNTEAFF.